This TCR beta chain was documented in a study of blood T cell repertoires in COVID-19. Turning to the study itself: The analysed material was cDNA or gDNA that came from T cells, B-cell-depleted T cells, or PBMCs.

This CDR3 is 16 amino acids long. Trimming cost V 2 bases and J 0 bases, with 10 bases left between them. Germline V gene sequence: CDR1 MDHEN, CDR2 SYDVKM. Measured with immunoSEQ multiplex PCR; TCRdb has only the in-frame clones, and not every one. The repertoire holds 150,000 to 200,000 clones, with 82% as singletons. This sequence originates from a woman aged 70-85 years with acute or convalescent COVID-19. The chain carries TRBV28 and TRBJ1-4; D uncertain. Sequencing used peripheral blood. In nucleotides, the CDR3 is TGTGCCAGCAGTTTAAGAGGTGTCACAACTAATGAAAAACTGTTTTTT. Translated, it gives CASSLRGVTTNEKLFF. Full variable domain (outside the CDR3, taken from reference TRBV28 and TRBJ1-4): DVKVTQSSRYLVKRTGEKVFLECVQDMDHENMFWYRQDPGLGLRLIYFSYDVKMKEKGDIPEGYSVSREKKERFSLILESASTNQTSMYLCASSLRGVTTNEKLFFGSGTQLSVL.